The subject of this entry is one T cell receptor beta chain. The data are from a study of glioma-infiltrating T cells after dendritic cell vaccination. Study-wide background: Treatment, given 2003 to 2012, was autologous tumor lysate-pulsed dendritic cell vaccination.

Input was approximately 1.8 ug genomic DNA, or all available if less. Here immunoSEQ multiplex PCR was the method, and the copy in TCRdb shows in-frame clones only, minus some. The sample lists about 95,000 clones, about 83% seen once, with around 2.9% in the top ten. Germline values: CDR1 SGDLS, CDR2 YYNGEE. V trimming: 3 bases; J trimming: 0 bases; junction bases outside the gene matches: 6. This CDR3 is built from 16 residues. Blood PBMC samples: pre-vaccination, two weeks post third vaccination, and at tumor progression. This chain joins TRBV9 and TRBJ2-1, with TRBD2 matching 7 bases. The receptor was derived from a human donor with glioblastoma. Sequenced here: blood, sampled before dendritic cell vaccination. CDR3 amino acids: CASSATGTISYNEQFF. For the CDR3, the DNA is TGTGCCAGCAGCGCCACCGGGACTATCTCCTACAATGAGCAGTTCTTC. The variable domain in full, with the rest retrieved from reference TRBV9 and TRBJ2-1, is DSGVTQTPKHLITATGQRVTLRCSPRSGDLSVYWYQQSLDQGLQFLIQYYNGEERAKGNILERFSAQQFPDLHSELNLSSLELGDSALYFCASSATGTISYNEQFFGPGTRLTVL.